The sequence of this TCR beta chain was determined in a study of CD8 T cells in Susac syndrome. The wider study: Patients with Susac syndrome were therapy-naive, treated with corticosteroids, or treated with intravenous immunoglobulin alone when blood was collected.

Germline V lookup: CDR1 SEHNR, CDR2 FQNEAQ (reference sequence). V lost 4 bases and J 5 bases, leaving 6 bases between the germline ends. The CDR3 runs 11 residues. TCR beta from blood CD8+ and CD4+ T cells was sequenced. With random hexamers, 0.5 to 1 ug RNA was reverse transcribed. One entry per CDR3 protein results from TCRdb running MiXCR on the immunoSEQ multiplex PCR reads. The repertoire holds around 150,000 distinct CDR3 sequences, with approximately 95% as singletons. Sequences were obtained from CD8+ T cells from PBMCs. This TCR came from a human donor with Susac syndrome. V gene TRBV7-9 combines with J gene TRBJ2-7; D unresolved. The CDR3 spells CASSSTNEQYF. DNA of the CDR3: TGTGCCAGCAGCTCCACTAACGAGCAGTACTTC. The full variable domain, with the rest looked up from reference TRBV7-9 and TRBJ2-7, is DTGVSQNPRHKITKRGQNVTFRCDPISEHNRLYWYRQTLGQGPEFLTYFQNEAQLEKSRLLSDRFSAERPKGSFSTLEIQRTEQGDSAMYLCASSSTNEQYFGPGTRLTVT.